Included here is one T cell receptor beta chain sequence, with context. Its cognate antigen has yet to be identified. No base qualities exist here, and no much larger clone lies one base off it. The library was prepared using the immunoSEQ multiplex PCR assay. The deep sequencing platform assayed about 90,000 TCR templates per sample. Genomic DNA extracted from sorted T cells was the material used for TCRbeta CDR3 sequencing. Per the authors' processing: The R programming language was used for clonal analysis of TCRbeta CDR3 data. Alloreactive CD4+ and CD8+ clones were defined by comparing unstimulated samples with post-reaction CFSE-low samples. By matching sequences to the repertoires of sorted unstimulated Treg and non-Treg cells, each alloreactive CD4+ clone was assigned a regulatory or non-regulatory origin. What TCRdb holds here is the immuneACCESS table cut down to in-frame rearrangements. Part of the clones is not present; checked against another copy, under half of the missing clones reflect an unresolved V gene, and the others are unexplained. D and trimming were read from the DNA, whereas the V and J calls and clone size are those reported in that table. Within this sample are tens of thousands of clones, with approximately 93% of them counted one time only. The ten largest clones add up to roughly two fifths of the sample.

TCRbeta CDR3 sequencing was performed on sorted unstimulated T cells and on proliferating T cells recovered from mixed lymphocyte reactions. Fresh whole blood from roughly nine HLA-typed healthy donors was used as the source from which PBMCs were isolated. Per the germline V gene, ENHRY is the CDR1 and SYGVKD is the CDR2. The CDR3 goes from the cysteine to the phenylalanine over 14 residues. The entry retains the CDR3 DNA only, 42 bases that are in frame from base 1. Here V drops 6 bases and J drops 3 bases, and the junction holds 5 bases not matched to any gene. The source of the sample is a study of siplizumab effects on memory and regulatory T cells (dated by TCRdb to the late 2010s). A note on the overall study: The effect of the anti-CD2 antibody siplizumab on alloreactive T-cell subsets was examined in allogeneic mixed lymphocyte reactions constructed from human PBMCs. Paper-wide results and their limitations: Unstimulated naive T cells appeared more diverse than memory T cells, and naive cells seemed to contribute substantially to the alloresponse. About 75-96% of proliferating CD4+ or CD8+ clones could not be given a naive or memory phenotype. The cumulative frequency of alloreactive sequences traceable to unstimulated CD4+ memory T cells was significantly reduced by siplizumab. Because sequences below about 10^-5 frequency were poorly captured, only a minor fraction of alloreactive clones could be mapped to unstimulated subsets. The suppressive function of proliferating Tregs from siplizumab cultures was not functionally confirmed. In reactions with siplizumab, an average of roughly 69% of mappable alloreactive CD4+ clones were Treg-derived, compared with roughly 26% in control reactions.

The chain joins TRBV10-3 to TRBJ2-7; TRBD1 fits 10 bases in the junction. What was sequenced was CD8+ T cells sorted from blood. The sequence came from a human donor in good health. The DNA sequence is TGTGCCATCAGAGGGACAGGGGAGGGCTACGAGCAGTACTTC. Translation gives CAIRGTGEGYEQYF.